This entry lists 13 T cell receptor beta chains sequenced from one sample in a study of human T cells and chemical hapten exposure. Stated time point: patch test 3, about 24 weeks after DPC sensitization. Treatment given: therapeutic diphenylcyclopropenone sensitization with weekly scalp DPC. Each CDR3 protein is one row after TCRdb ran MiXCR on the RACE reads. The table lists about 84,000 distinct CDR3 sequences, approximately 11% of them singletons. This sample comprised whole blood, obtained in connection with sensitization to the hapten diphenylcyclopropenone (DPC). Receptor source: a woman aged 45-60 years with alopecia areata. Some clones in this sample may be carry-over from other donors' samples.

V and J are TRBV20-1 and TRBJ1-2; possibly TRBD1 for D (5 bases). The CDR3 loop spans 13 amino acids. The V gene lost 3 bases and the J gene lost 8 bases, with 16 bases spanning the gap. The germline gives CDR1 DFQATT, CDR2 SNEGSKA (reference sequence). CDR3: CSASEQVVGGYTF. CDR3 nucleotides: TGCAGTGCTAGTGAACAGGTGGTAGGAGGCTACACCTTC.

V usage is TRBV5-5 and J usage is TRBJ2-2; 9 bases map to TRBD2. The germline V gene has CDR1 SGHKS and CDR2 YYEKEE (reference sequence). The CDR3 is 19 amino acids. V shed 0 bases and J 4 bases; nucleotides not matched to a gene: 13. In DNA, the CDR3 is TGTGCCAGCAGCTTGGCCTTATATCGGCTAGCGGGACCCACCGGGGAGCTGTTTTTT. Translation gives CASSLALYRLAGPTGELFF.

This clonotype was picked up many times. This chain joins TRBV10-1 and TRBJ2-3; weak D call: TRBD1 (6 bases). The ends were cut back, 0 bases at V and 5 bases at J, with 9 bases in the middle. This CDR3 has 14 residues. The V gene's germline CDR1 is WNHNN and CDR2 SYGVQD (reference sequence). As DNA, the CDR3 is TGCGCCAGCAGTGAGTCGCAGGGGCAAGATACGCAGTATTTT. Encoded protein: CASSESQGQDTQYF.

The chain couples TRBV11-2 to TRBJ2-1; 10 bases agree with TRBD2. Unmatched junction bases numbered 4, after V lost 5 bases and J lost 3 bases. Per the germline V gene, CDR1 is SGHAT and CDR2 is FQNNGV. The CDR3 sequence is 15 residues long. The CDR3 sequence is CASSVLAGVYNEQFF. DNA for the CDR3: TGTGCCAGCAGCGTCCTAGCGGGAGTCTACAATGAGCAGTTCTTC.

This clonotype showed up just a few times. The chain employs TRBV11-2 and TRBJ2-3, with 8 bases identical to TRBD2. The CDR3 consists of 17 residues. Germline V CDR1 and CDR2: SGHAT, FQNNGV. Trimming at V came to 3 bases and at J to 4 bases, leaving 12 bases not matched to a gene. The CDR3: CASSLKESGSIADTQYF. CDR3 sequence (DNA): TGTGCCAGCAGCTTGAAGGAGAGCGGGAGTATAGCAGATACGCAGTATTTT.

This clonotype came up a few times. The CDR3 nucleotides are TGCAGCGTTGACAGGGGTGGAACAGATACGCAGTATTTT. Its translation: CSVDRGGTDTQYF. The rearrangement uses TRBV29-1 and TRBJ2-3, with D tentatively TRBD1 (6 bases). Germline V lookup: CDR1 SQVTM, CDR2 ANQGSEA. V lost 3 bases and J 3 bases, leaving 10 bases between the germline ends. The CDR3 is made up of 13 amino acids.

This clonotype was picked up many times. V is TRBV20-1 and J is TRBJ2-1; 14 positions agree with TRBD2. Germline lookup yields CDR1 DFQATT and CDR2 SNEGSKA (reference sequence). CDR3 length: 16 residues. The trim removed 3 bases at V and 6 bases at J, leaving 7 bases unmatched. In DNA, the CDR3 is TGCAGTGCTAGGCCACCGGGACTAGCGGGAGCCAATGAGCAGTTCTTC. Encoded protein: CSARPPGLAGANEQFF.

This chain links TRBV5-6 with TRBJ2-1, with TRBD2 matching over 7 bases. The germline V gene has CDR1 SGHDT and CDR2 YYEEEE. J lost 1 base, V lost 4 bases, and 8 bases had no gene match. This CDR3 spans 16 amino acids. The CDR3 DNA is TGTGCCAGCAGCCCCGTGCGGGAGCCATCCTACAATGAGCAGTTCTTC. Translating gives CASSPVREPSYNEQFF. Full variable domain (missing parts from reference TRBV5-6 and TRBJ2-1): DAGVTQSPTHLIKTRGQQVTLRCSPKSGHDTVSWYQQALGQGPQFIFQYYEEEERQRGNFPDRFSGHQFPNYSSELNVNALLLGDSALYLCASSPVREPSYNEQFFGPGTRLTVL.

This sequence joins TRBV6-5 and TRBJ1-5; 7 nucleotides line up with TRBD1. CDR1 is MNHEY and CDR2 is SVGAGI in the germline V gene. V lost 5 bases and J lost 3; bases outside the gene matches: 10. This CDR3 has 16 amino acids. CDR3 sequence reads: CASSRGGGRANQPQHF. CDR3 DNA sequence: TGTGCCAGCAGTCGAGGGGGCGGGAGGGCCAATCAGCCCCAGCATTTT.

This clonotype was found many times. The rearrangement links TRBV12-3 or TRBV12-4 to TRBJ1-1; possibly TRBD1 for D (6 bases). V was trimmed by 5 bases and J by 0 bases, leaving 16 bases between them. The CDR3 is 16 residues long. CDR3 region: CASSPRQADMNTEAFF. CDR3 in DNA: TGTGCCAGCAGTCCCCGACAGGCCGACATGAACACTGAAGCTTTCTTT.

This clonotype was observed at least ten times. This chain uses TRBV3-1 with TRBJ2-2; perhaps TRBD1 as D (5 bases). Germline-derived CDR1 and CDR2 are LGHDT and YNNKEL (reference sequence). The V and J ends lost 3 bases and 2 bases respectively, with 13 bases between them. The length of the CDR3 is 16 residues. The CDR3 DNA is TGTGCCAGCAGCCATCTAGGGGCAGCCAACACCGGGGAGCTGTTTTTT. This gives the protein CASSHLGAANTGELFF.

This rearrangement joins TRBV20-1 to TRBJ2-7; D gene unclear. The CDR3 totals 11 residues. V was shortened by 6 bases and J by 2 bases, with 8 bases between the two germline ends. CDR1 DFQATT and CDR2 SNEGSKA come from the germline V gene (reference sequence). The CDR3 bases are TGCAGTGCCCCTGAGGCCTACGAGCAGTACTTC. Residues: CSAPEAYEQYF.

The CDR3 DNA is TGTGCCAGCAGTACCATCCCTACCAGGGAACGAGATATCCACTTT. Protein: CASSTIPTRERDIHF. The chain couples TRBV28 to TRBJ1-6; maybe TRBD1 (5 bases). CDR3 length: 15 residues. The germline V gene has CDR1 MDHEN and CDR2 SYDVKM. The V end lost 5 bases, the J end lost 17 bases, and 25 bases lay between the germline ends.